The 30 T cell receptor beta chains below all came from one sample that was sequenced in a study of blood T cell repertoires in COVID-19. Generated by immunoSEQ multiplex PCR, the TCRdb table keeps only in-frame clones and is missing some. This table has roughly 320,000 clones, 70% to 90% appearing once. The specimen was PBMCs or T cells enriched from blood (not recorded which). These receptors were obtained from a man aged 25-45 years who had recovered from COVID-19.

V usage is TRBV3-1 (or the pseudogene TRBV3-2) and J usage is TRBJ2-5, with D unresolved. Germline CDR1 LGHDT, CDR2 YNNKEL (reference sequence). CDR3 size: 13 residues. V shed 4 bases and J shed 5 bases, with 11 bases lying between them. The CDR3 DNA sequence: TGTGCCAGCAGCCCGGAGCTTTGGGAGACCCAGTACTTC. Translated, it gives CASSPELWETQYF.

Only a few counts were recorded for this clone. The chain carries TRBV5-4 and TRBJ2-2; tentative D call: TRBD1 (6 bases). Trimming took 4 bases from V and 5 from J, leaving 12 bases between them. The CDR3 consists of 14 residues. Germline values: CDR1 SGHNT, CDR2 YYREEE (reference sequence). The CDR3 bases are TGTGCCAGCAGCGCGAACAGGGAAACCGGGGAGCTGTTTTTT. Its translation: CASSANRETGELFF.

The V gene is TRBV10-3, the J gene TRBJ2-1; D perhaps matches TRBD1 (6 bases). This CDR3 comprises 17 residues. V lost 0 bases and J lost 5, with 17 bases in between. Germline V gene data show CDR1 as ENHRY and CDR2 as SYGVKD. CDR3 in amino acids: CAISESGGIGWHNEQFF. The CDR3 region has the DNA TGTGCCATCAGTGAGTCAGGGGGAATAGGTTGGCACAATGAGCAGTTCTTC.

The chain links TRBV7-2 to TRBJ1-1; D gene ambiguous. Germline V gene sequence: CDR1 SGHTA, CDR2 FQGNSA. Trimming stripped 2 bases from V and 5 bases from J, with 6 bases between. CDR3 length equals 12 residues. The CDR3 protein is CASSLYQTEAFF. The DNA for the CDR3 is TGTGCCAGCAGCTTATACCAGACTGAAGCTTTCTTT.

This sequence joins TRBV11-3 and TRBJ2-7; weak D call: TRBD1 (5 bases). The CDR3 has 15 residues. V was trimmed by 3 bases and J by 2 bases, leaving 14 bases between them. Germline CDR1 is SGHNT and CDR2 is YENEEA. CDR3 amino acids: CASSFKQELTYEQYF. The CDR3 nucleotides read TGTGCCAGCAGCTTCAAACAGGAATTGACCTACGAGCAGTACTTC.

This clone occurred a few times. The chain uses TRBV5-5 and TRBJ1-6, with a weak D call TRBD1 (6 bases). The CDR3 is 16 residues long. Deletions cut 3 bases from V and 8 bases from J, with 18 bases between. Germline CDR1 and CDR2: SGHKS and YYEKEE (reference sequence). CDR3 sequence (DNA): TGTGCCAGCAGCTCCAAGGTTGATGGACAGTATTCACCCCTCCACTTT. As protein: CASSSKVDGQYSPLHF.

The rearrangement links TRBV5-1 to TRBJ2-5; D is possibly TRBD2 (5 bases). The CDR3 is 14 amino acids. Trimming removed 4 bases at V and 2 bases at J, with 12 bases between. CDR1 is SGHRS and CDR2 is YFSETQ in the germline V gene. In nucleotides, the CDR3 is TGCGCCAGCAGCAACCTCTGGGAGCAAGAGACCCAGTACTTC. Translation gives CASSNLWEQETQYF.

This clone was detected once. CDR3 residues: CASSLALAPYEQYF. The CDR3, as DNA: TGTGCCAGCAGCTTAGCACTAGCGCCCTACGAGCAGTACTTC. The V call is TRBV7-9, the J call TRBJ2-7; 7 nucleotides line up with TRBD2. J gave up 2 bases and V 0 bases, and 1 base lay outside the gene matches. CDR3 length: 14 amino acids. Germline V gene data show CDR1 as SEHNR and CDR2 as FQNEAQ (reference sequence).

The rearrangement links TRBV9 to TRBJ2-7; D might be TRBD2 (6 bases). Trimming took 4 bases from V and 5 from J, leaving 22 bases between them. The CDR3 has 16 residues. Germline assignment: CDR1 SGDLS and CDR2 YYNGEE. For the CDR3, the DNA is TGTGCCAGCAGCCCCTGGGGCGGGGACTCGGACCACGAGCAGTACTTC. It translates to CASSPWGGDSDHEQYF.

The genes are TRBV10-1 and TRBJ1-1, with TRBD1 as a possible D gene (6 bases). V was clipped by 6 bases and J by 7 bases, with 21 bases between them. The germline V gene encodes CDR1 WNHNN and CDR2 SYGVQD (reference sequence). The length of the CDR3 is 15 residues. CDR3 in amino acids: CASSAGGEGGIEAFF. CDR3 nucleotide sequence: TGCGCCAGCAGCGCGGGGGGCGAGGGAGGGATTGAAGCTTTCTTT.

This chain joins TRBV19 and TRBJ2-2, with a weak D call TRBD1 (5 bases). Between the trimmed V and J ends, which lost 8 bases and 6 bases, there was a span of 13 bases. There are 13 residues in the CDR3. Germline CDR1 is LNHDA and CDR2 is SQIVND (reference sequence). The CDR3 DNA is TGTGCCAGTGGGGCAGGTTATGCCGGGGAGCTGTTTTTT. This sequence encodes CASGAGYAGELFF.

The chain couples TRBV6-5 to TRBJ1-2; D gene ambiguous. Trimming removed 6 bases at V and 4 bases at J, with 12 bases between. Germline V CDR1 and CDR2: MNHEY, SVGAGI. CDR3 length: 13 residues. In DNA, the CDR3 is TGTGCCAGCAGCCTCGGAGGAGGCTATGGCTACACCTTC. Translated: CASSLGGGYGYTF.

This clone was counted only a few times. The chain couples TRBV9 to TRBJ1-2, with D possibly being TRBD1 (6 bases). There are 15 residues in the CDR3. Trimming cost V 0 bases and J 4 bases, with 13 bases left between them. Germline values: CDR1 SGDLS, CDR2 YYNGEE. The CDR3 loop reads CASSVGEGVRYGYTF. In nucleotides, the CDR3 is TGTGCCAGCAGCGTAGGGGAGGGGGTCCGCTATGGCTACACCTTC.

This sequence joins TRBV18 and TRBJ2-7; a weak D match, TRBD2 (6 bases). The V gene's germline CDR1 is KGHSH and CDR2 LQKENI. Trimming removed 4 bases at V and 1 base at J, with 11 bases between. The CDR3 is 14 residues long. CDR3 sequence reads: CASSRRDGSYEQYF. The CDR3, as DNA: TGTGCCAGCTCACGGCGGGACGGTTCCTACGAGCAGTACTTC.

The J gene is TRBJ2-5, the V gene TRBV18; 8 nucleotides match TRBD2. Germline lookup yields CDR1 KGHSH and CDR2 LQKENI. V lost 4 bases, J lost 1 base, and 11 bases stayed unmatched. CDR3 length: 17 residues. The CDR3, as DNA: TGTGCCAGCTCACAGTACCGAGCGGGGGCCAGCCAAGAGACCCAGTACTTC. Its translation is CASSQYRAGASQETQYF.

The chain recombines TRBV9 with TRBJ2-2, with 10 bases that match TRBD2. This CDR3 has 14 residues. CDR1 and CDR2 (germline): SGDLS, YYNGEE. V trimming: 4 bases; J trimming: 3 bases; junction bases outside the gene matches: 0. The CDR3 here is CASSLAGDTGELFF. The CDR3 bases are TGTGCCAGCAGCCTAGCGGGAGACACCGGGGAGCTGTTTTTT.

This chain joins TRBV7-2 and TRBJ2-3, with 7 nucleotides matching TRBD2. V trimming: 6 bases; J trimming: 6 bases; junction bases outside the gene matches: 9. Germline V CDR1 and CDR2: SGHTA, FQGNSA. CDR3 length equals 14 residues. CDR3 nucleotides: TGTGCCAGCAGATCCCGGGACTACTCTGATACGCAGTATTTT. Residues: CASRSRDYSDTQYF.

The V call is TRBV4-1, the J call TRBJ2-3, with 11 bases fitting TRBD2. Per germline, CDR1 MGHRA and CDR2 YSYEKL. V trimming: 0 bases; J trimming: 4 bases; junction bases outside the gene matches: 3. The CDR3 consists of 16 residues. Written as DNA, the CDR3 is TGCGCCAGCAGCCAAGATATAGCGGGAGGGTCAGATACGCAGTATTTT. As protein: CASSQDIAGGSDTQYF.

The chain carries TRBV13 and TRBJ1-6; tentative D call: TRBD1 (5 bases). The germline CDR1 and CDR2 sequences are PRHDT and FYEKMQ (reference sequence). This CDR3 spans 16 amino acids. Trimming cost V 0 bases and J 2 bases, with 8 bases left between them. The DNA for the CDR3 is TGTGCCAGCAGCTTAGGACAGGCGACCTATAATTCACCCCTCCACTTT. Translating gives CASSLGQATYNSPLHF.

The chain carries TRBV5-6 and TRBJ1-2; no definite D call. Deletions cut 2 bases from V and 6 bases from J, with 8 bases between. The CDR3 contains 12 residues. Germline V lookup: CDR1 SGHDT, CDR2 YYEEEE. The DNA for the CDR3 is TGTGCCAGCAGCTTTACAGAAAATGGCTACACCTTC. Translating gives CASSFTENGYTF.

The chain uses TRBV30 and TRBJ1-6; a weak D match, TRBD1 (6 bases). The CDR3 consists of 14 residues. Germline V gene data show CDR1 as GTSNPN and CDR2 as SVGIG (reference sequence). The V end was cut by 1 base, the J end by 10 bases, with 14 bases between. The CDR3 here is CAWSEQGLRSPLHF. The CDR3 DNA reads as TGTGCCTGGAGTGAACAGGGCTTGAGGTCACCCCTCCACTTT. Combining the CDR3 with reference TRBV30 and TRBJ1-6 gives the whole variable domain SQTIHQWPATLVQPVGSPLSLECTVEGTSNPNLYWYRQAAGRGLQLLFYSVGIGQISSEVPQNLSASRPQDRQFILSSKKLLLSDSGFYLCAWSEQGLRSPLHFGNGTRLTVT.

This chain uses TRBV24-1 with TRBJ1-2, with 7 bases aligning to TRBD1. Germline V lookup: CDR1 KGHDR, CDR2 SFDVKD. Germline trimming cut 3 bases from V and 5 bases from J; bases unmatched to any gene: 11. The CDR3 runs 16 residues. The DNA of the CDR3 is TGTGCCACCAGTGATCCCCTCGGGCAGGGGGTATATGGCTACACCTTC. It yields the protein CATSDPLGQGVYGYTF.

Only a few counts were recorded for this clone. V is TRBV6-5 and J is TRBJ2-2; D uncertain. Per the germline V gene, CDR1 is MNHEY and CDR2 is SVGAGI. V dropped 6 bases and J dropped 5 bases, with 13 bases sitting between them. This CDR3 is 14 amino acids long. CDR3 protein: CASSNRSRTGELFF. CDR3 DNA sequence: TGTGCCAGCAGCAACCGATCGAGGACCGGGGAGCTGTTTTTT.

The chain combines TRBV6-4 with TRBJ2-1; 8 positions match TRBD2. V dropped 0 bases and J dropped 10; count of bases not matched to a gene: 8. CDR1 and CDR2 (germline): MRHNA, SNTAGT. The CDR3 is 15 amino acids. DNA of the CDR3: TGTGCCAGCAGTGACTCCGGGGGGGCCTTAGGAGAGCAGTTCTTC. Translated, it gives CASSDSGGALGEQFF.

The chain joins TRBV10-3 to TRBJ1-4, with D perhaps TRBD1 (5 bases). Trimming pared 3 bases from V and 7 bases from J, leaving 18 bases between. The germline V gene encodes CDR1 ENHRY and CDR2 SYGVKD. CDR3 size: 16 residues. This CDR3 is CAISESGGGIGEKLFF. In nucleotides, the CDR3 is TGTGCCATCAGTGAATCGGGGGGAGGGATCGGTGAAAAACTGTTTTTT.

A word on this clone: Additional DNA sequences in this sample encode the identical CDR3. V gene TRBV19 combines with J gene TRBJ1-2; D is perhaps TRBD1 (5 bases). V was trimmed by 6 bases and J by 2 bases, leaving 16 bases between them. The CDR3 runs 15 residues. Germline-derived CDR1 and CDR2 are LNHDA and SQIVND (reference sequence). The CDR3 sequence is CASSPPTGENYGYTF. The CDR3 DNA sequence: TGTGCCAGTAGCCCTCCCACAGGCGAGAACTATGGCTACACCTTC.

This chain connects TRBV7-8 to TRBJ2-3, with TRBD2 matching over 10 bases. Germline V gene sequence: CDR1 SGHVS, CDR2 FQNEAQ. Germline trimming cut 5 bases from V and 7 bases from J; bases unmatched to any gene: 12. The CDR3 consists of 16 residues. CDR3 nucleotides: TGTGCCAGCAGCGCACCCCCTAGCGGGGGATATCATACGCAGTATTTT. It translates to CASSAPPSGGYHTQYF.

The CDR3 protein is CASSPLMGGNTEAFF. CDR3 sequence (DNA): TGTGCCAGCAGCCCGCTTATGGGGGGGAACACTGAAGCTTTCTTT. The V gene is TRBV3-1 (or the pseudogene TRBV3-2), the J gene TRBJ1-1; TRBD1 is a possible D gene (5 bases). Germline CDR1 reads LGHDT; CDR2 reads YNNKEL (reference sequence). This CDR3 has 15 residues. The ends were cut back, 4 bases at V and 1 base at J, with 13 bases in the middle.

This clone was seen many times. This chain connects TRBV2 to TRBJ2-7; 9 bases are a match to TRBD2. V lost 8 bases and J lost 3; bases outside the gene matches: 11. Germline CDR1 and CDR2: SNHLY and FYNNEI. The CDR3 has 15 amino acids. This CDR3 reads CASWAGGLFIYEQYF. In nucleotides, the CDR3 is TGTGCCAGCTGGGCGGGGGGGCTCTTTATCTACGAGCAGTACTTC.

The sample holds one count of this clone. CDR3 residues: CASSLPGIGETQYF. In DNA, the CDR3 is TGTGCCAGCAGCCTCCCCGGGATTGGCGAGACCCAGTACTTC. The rearrangement joins TRBV3-1 (or the pseudogene TRBV3-2) to TRBJ2-5, with D possibly matching TRBD2 (5 bases). Germline CDR1 reads LGHDT; CDR2 reads YNNKEL (reference sequence). CDR3 size: 14 residues. V was pared by 4 bases and J by 5 bases, with 14 bases between.